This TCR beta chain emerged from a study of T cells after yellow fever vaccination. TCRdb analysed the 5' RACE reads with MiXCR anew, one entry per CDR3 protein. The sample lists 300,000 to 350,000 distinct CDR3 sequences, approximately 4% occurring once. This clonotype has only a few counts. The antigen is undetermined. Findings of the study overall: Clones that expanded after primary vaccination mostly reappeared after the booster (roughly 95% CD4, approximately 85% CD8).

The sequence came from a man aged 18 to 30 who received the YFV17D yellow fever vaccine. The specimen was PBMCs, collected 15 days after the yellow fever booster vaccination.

CDR3 sequence (DNA): TGTGCCAGCAGTTTCGGGGGGGAGATTCGAGATACGCAGTATTTT. The encoded protein is CASSFGGEIRDTQYF. The chain is built from TRBV12-3 or TRBV12-4 and TRBJ2-3, with 8 bases that match TRBD2. Losses at the gene ends were 3 bases for V and 5 bases for J; bases not matched to a gene: 7. The CDR3 is 15 residues long.